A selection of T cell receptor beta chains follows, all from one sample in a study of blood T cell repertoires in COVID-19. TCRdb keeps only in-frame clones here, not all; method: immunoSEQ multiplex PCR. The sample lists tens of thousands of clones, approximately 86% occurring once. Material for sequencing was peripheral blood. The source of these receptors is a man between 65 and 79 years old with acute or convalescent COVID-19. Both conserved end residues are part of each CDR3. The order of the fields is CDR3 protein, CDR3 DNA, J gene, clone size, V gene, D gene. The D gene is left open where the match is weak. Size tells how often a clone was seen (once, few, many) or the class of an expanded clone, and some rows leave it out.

CDR3: CASRLDSNSPLHF
DNA: TGCGCCAGCAGGCTTGACAGTAATTCACCCCTCCACTTT
J: TRBJ1-6
size: NA
V: TRBV4-1
D: NA

CDR3: CASSSGGRSPLHF
DNA: TGTGCCAGCAGTTCAGGGGGACGATCACCCCTCCACTTT
J: TRBJ1-6
size: NA
V: TRBV6-2/TRBV6-3
D: TRBD1

CDR3: CASSQGSGANTGELFF
DNA: TGTGCCAGCAGCCAAGGATCGGGTGCGAACACCGGGGAGCTGTTTTTT
J: TRBJ2-2
size: NA
V: TRBV14
D: NA

CDR3: CATSRASGGALADTQYF
DNA: TGTGCCACCAGCAGAGCTAGCGGGGGGGCCTTGGCTGATACGCAGTATTTT
J: TRBJ2-3
size: NA
V: TRBV15
D: TRBD2

CDR3: CSVGSGGVNEQFF
DNA: TGCAGCGTTGGTAGCGGGGGGGTTAATGAGCAGTTCTTC
J: TRBJ2-1
size: NA
V: TRBV29-1
D: TRBD2

CDR3: CASSTGTSGRTDTQYF
DNA: TGTGCCAGCAGCACCGGGACTAGCGGGAGGACTGATACGCAGTATTTT
J: TRBJ2-3
size: NA
V: TRBV28
D: TRBD2

CDR3: CASSFSTGTYF
DNA: TGTGCCAGCAGTTTCTCGACAGGAACGTACTTC
J: TRBJ2-7
size: few
V: TRBV28
D: NA

CDR3: CASRGGGQTYEQYF
DNA: TGTGCCAGCAGGGGAGGGGGACAAACCTACGAGCAGTACTTC
J: TRBJ2-7
size: NA
V: TRBV28
D: NA

CDR3: CASSRDRNTEAFF
DNA: TGTGCCAGCAGCCGGGACAGGAACACTGAAGCTTTCTTT
J: TRBJ1-1
size: NA
V: TRBV12-3/TRBV12-4
D: TRBD1

CDR3: CASGTGGTGNTIYF
DNA: TGTGCCAGCGGTACAGGGGGGACTGGAAACACCATATATTTT
J: TRBJ1-3
size: NA
V: TRBV6-6
D: TRBD1

CDR3: CASSPWDRVDYEQYF
DNA: TGTGCCAGCAGTCCATGGGACAGGGTAGACTACGAGCAGTACTTC
J: TRBJ2-7
size: NA
V: TRBV27
D: TRBD1

CDR3: CASSVAPGQGNTEAFF
DNA: TGTGCCAGCAGCGTAGCTCCGGGACAGGGTAACACTGAAGCTTTCTTT
J: TRBJ1-1
size: NA
V: TRBV9
D: TRBD1